The rows below give T cell receptor beta chains drawn from one sample of a study of cytomegalovirus exposure and HLA in healthy donors. This table comes from immunoSEQ multiplex PCR, and its TCRdb copy is limited to in-frame clones, with some not included. The data show about 130,000 clones, with about 74% seen just once and 3.5% to 5% held by the top ten. Sequences were obtained from PBMCs. These TCRs come from a man between 18 and 35 years old in good health and CMV-seropositive. The CDR3 runs from the conserved cysteine through the conserved F or W. The order of the fields is clone size, D gene, V gene, J gene, CDR3 DNA, CDR3 protein. D genes are given only for firm matches. Clone size is given for some rows only: seen once, a few or many times, or a class if the clone is expanded.

NA	TRBD2	TRBV19	TRBJ2-7	TGTGCCAGTAGCTCCACTAGCGGATCCTACGAGCAGTACTTC	CASSSTSGSYEQYF
NA	TRBD1	TRBV7-2	TRBJ1-2	TGTGCCAGCAGCCTACGGGACAGGGGGCTGAATGGCTACACCTTC	CASSLRDRGLNGYTF
once	TRBD1	TRBV23-1	TRBJ1-5	TGCGCCAGCAGTCAATCCCTCGGGACAGAATATAGCAATCAGCCCCAGCATTTT	CASSQSLGTEYSNQPQHF
once	TRBD2	TRBV10-3	TRBJ2-7	TGTGCCAGTGATGCTCTAGCGGGAGGGCCTAATGAGCAGTACTTC	CASDALAGGPNEQYF
few	TRBD1	TRBV10-3	TRBJ2-5	TGTGCCATCAGTGGGGGGACAGGCCAAGAGACCCAGTACTTC	CAISGGTGQETQYF
few	TRBD1	TRBV19	TRBJ1-2	TGTGCCAGTAGCCTATCAGGAACCAGGGGGTTGTGGGGCTACACCTTC	CASSLSGTRGLWGYTF
NA	NA	TRBV7-8	TRBJ1-1	TGTGCCAGCAGCTTAGCAGTACGGGGAAACACTGAAGCTTTCTTT	CASSLAVRGNTEAFF
NA	TRBD1	TRBV7-2	TRBJ1-1	TGTGCCAGCAGCTCCCCGGACAGGGGGCGCACTGAAGCTTTCTTT	CASSSPDRGRTEAFF
once	TRBD1	TRBV30	TRBJ2-7	TGTGCCTGGAGCCCCCGGACAGGGGGGGTAGGGGAGCAGTACTTC	CAWSPRTGGVGEQYF
NA	TRBD1	TRBV6-4	TRBJ1-1	TGTGCCAGCAGTGACTCACCGGGTTCTCAACAGGGGGCGGGGAACACTGAAGCTTTCTTT	CASSDSPGSQQGAGNTEAFF
NA	NA	TRBV27	TRBJ1-2	TGTGCCAGCAGTCCTTATGGGGCGAGGGGCTACACCTTC	CASSPYGARGYTF
NA	NA	TRBV7-9	TRBJ2-7	TGTGCCAGCAGCTTATCGCGAGAGCAGTACTTC	CASSLSREQYF
NA	TRBD1	TRBV6-6	TRBJ1-6	TGTGCCAGCACTTTCGATGGACAGGGTTATTCACCCCTCCACTTT	CASTFDGQGYSPLHF
NA	TRBD1	TRBV4-3	TRBJ1-5	TGCGCCAGCAGCCAAGGGACAGGGAGTTGGCCCCAGCATTTT	CASSQGTGSWPQHF
NA	NA	TRBV18	TRBJ2-7	TGTGCCAGCTCAAGCCTGAGGCTCCGCGAGCAGTACTTC	CASSSLRLREQYF
NA	TRBD1	TRBV6-5	TRBJ1-1	TGTGCCAGCAATCCAGGGGGTACTGAAGCTTTCTTT	CASNPGGTEAFF
NA	NA	TRBV6-1	TRBJ2-7	TGTGCCAGCAGTGAATCGACAGGCGGCCACCACGAGCAGTACTTC	CASSESTGGHHEQYF
NA	NA	TRBV7-8	TRBJ2-7	TGTGCCAGCAGCTTACTCGGCGGATCTTCCTACGAGCAGTACTTC	CASSLLGGSSYEQYF
NA	TRBD2	TRBV4-3	TRBJ2-1	TGCGCCAGCAGCCAAAGTCTAGCGGGACCCTACAATGAGCAGTTCTTC	CASSQSLAGPYNEQFF
few	NA	TRBV7-9	TRBJ1-6	TGTGCAGTTAGCATGGAAAATTCACCCCTCCACTTT	CAVSMENSPLHF
NA	NA	TRBV6-1	TRBJ2-5	TGTGCCAGCAGTGAAGTTGGTAGTTGGGAGACCCAGTACTTC	CASSEVGSWETQYF
few	NA	TRBV11-3	TRBJ1-1	TGTGCCAGCAGCTCCCGTTCGGGAGTGAACACTGAAGCTTTCTTT	CASSSRSGVNTEAFF
NA	NA	TRBV30	TRBJ1-4	TGTGCCTGGAGTCAGAATGAAAAACTGTTTTTT	CAWSQNEKLFF
NA	TRBD1	TRBV6-4	TRBJ2-1	TGTGCCAGCAGTGGTGACAGGGGGAGAGTAAGGGAGCAGTTCTTC	CASSGDRGRVREQFF
NA	NA	TRBV30	TRBJ2-5	TGTGCCTGGAGTGTACTTGCTGAGACCCAGTACTTC	CAWSVLAETQYF
NA	TRBD1	TRBV7-9	TRBJ2-5	TGTGCCAGCAGCACAAACAGGGGAGTGGTCCAAGAGACCCAGTACTTC	CASSTNRGVVQETQYF
NA	NA	TRBV5-4	TRBJ2-5	TGTGCCAGCAGCTACCCTACAGGCCTCCAAGAGACCCAGTACTTC	CASSYPTGLQETQYF
NA	TRBD1	TRBV28	TRBJ1-5	TGTGCCAGCAGTTATGACAGGGACAATCAGCCCCAGCATTTT	CASSYDRDNQPQHF
NA	NA	TRBV4-3	TRBJ2-7	TGCGCCAGCAGCCAAGGACTTCATTACGAGCAGTACTTC	CASSQGLHYEQYF
NA	NA	TRBV4-2	TRBJ1-4	TGTGCCAGCAGCCAGTACATAGGGGAAACTAATGAAAAACTGTTTTTT	CASSQYIGETNEKLFF
NA	NA	TRBV7-2	TRBJ2-1	TGTGCCAGCAGCCCCTACCCGGTGTGGGAGCAGTTCTTC	CASSPYPVWEQFF
few	NA	TRBV7-9	TRBJ1-1	TGTGCCAGCAGCCGCGACACAGAGAACACTGAAGCTTTCTTT	CASSRDTENTEAFF
NA	NA	TRBV27	TRBJ2-7	TGTGCCAGCAGTTTATCGGGGGGGCCGGGTACGTTCTACGAGCAGTACTTC	CASSLSGGPGTFYEQYF
NA	TRBD1	TRBV6-5	TRBJ1-5	TGTGCCAGCAGCGGGACAGGTTATAGCAATCAGCCCCAGCATTTT	CASSGTGYSNQPQHF
NA	TRBD1	TRBV28	TRBJ1-5	TGTGCCAGCAGTTTATACACCCAGGGGGGGACAGGGCTGCAGCCCCAGCATTTT	CASSLYTQGGTGLQPQHF
NA	NA	TRBV9	TRBJ1-3	TGTGCCAGCAGCCCATACGACACAGTCTCTGGAAACACCATATATTTT	CASSPYDTVSGNTIYF
NA	NA	TRBV5-6	TRBJ1-2	TGTGCCAGCAGCCTATCTGGGGCAGGCTATGGCTACACCTTC	CASSLSGAGYGYTF
NA	TRBD1	TRBV2	TRBJ2-7	TGTGCCAGCAGTGACTCGGGACAGGGGTTACGTAATATCGGGTACGAGCAGTACTTC	CASSDSGQGLRNIGYEQYF
NA	TRBD1	TRBV10-2	TRBJ1-1	TGCGCCAGCAGCCAGGGGGCTGAAGCTTTCTTT	CASSQGAEAFF
NA	TRBD1	TRBV18	TRBJ2-5	TGTGCCAGCTCACCGCTATCAGGGACAGGCAGTAGGTCCCAGTACTTC	CASSPLSGTGSRSQYF
NA	NA	TRBV10-2	TRBJ1-1	TGCGCCAGCAGTTGGACAGAGACTGAAGCTTTCTTT	CASSWTETEAFF
NA	NA	TRBV7-2	TRBJ2-7	TGTGCCAGCAGCTTAATGGGACTCCGCTACGAGCAGTACTTC	CASSLMGLRYEQYF
few	TRBD1	TRBV29-1	TRBJ1-1	TGCAGCGTTCATGGGCAGGGGGCGCAAGGGGCTTTCTTT	CSVHGQGAQGAFF
NA	NA	TRBV5-4	TRBJ2-7	TGTGCCAGCAGTTTGGGGGGCCAGGGGGGTCGCTACGAGCAGTACTTC	CASSLGGQGGRYEQYF
few	NA	TRBV4-1	TRBJ2-5	TGCGCCAGCAGCCAAGATCCCGGGGGAGAGACCCAGTACTTC	CASSQDPGGETQYF
few	NA	TRBV7-9	TRBJ1-2	TGTGCCAGCAGCTTAGCTGGCCACCCCCGGGGTGGCTACACCTTC	CASSLAGHPRGGYTF
NA	NA	TRBV6-5	TRBJ1-1	TGTGCCAGCAGACGCTACAGGGAGACTGAAGCTTTCTTT	CASRRYRETEAFF
NA	NA	TRBV9	TRBJ2-7	TGTGCCAGCAGCGTAGCCCACTCAACCCACTACGAGCAGTACTTC	CASSVAHSTHYEQYF
NA	TRBD2	TRBV7-2	TRBJ2-3	TGTGCCAGCAGCTTAGAGTTCATGGGGGGAGGGCCCACAGATACGCAGTATTTT	CASSLEFMGGGPTDTQYF
NA	NA	TRBV14	TRBJ2-1	TGTGCCAGCAGCCAGAGCATCCATGAGCAGTTCTTC	CASSQSIHEQFF